These 11 T cell receptor beta chains were all obtained from the same sample, sequenced in a study of T cell responses to AZD1222 COVID-19 vaccine. Generated by immunoSEQ multiplex PCR, the TCRdb table keeps only in-frame clones and is missing some. The table lists 140,000 to 150,000 clones, approximately 94% of them singletons. Sequences were derived from peripheral blood, sampled on day 0 of AZD1222 vaccination. The receptors were sampled from an adult in good health.

The chain carries TRBV5-1 and TRBJ1-1, with TRBD1 matching over 7 bases. Germline CDR1 SGHRS, CDR2 YFSETQ. V trimming: 0 bases; J trimming: 5 bases; junction bases outside the gene matches: 7. There are 15 residues in the CDR3. The CDR3 region is CASSLEEGARTEAFF. CDR3 bases: TGCGCCAGCAGCTTGGAGGAGGGGGCGAGGACTGAAGCTTTCTTT.

The gene calls are TRBV12-3 or TRBV12-4 and TRBJ2-2; D gene unclear. The CDR3 sequence is 12 residues long. Trimming took 11 bases from V and 2 from J, leaving 9 bases between them. The CDR3 sequence is CALRSNTGELFF. CDR3 in DNA: TGTGCCCTCAGGTCTAACACCGGGGAGCTGTTTTTT.

The J gene is TRBJ2-7, the V gene TRBV7-2; either TRBD1 or TRBD2 may supply D (6 bases each). CDR1 is SGHTA and CDR2 is FQGNSA in the germline V gene. CDR3 length: 15 amino acids. Trimming shortened V by 6 bases and J by 9 bases, and 24 bases separated the two germline ends. The CDR3 sequence: CASRLITGARRGQYF. DNA of the CDR3: TGTGCCAGCAGACTTATAACGGGGGCGCGAAGGGGGCAGTACTTC.

The CDR3 nucleotides read TGTGCCAGCAGCGGGGGACAAGCAAACACCGGGGAGCTGTTTTTT. It codes for CASSGGQANTGELFF. The rearrangement uses TRBV9 and TRBJ2-2; tentatively, D is TRBD1 (6 bases). V shed 3 bases and J shed 2 bases, with 11 bases lying between them. The CDR3 totals 15 residues. Per the germline V gene, CDR1 is SGDLS and CDR2 is YYNGEE.

The gene calls are TRBV2 and TRBJ2-4, with TRBD1 matching over 12 bases. V shed 6 bases, J shed 0 bases, and the junction held 18 bases outside the gene matches. CDR1 and CDR2 from the germline V gene are SNHLY and FYNNEI. The CDR3 sequence is 21 residues long. The CDR3 reads CASRVLGPGQGASLAKNIQYF. The DNA of the CDR3 is TGTGCCAGCAGGGTCCTCGGGCCGGGACAGGGGGCGAGTTTAGCCAAAAACATTCAGTACTTC.

This chain connects TRBV5-1 to TRBJ1-6; D unresolved. The CDR3 totals 14 residues. In germline, CDR1 is SGHRS, CDR2 YFSETQ. V was shortened by 5 bases and J by 10 bases, with 16 bases between the two germline ends. This chain's CDR3 is CASRVYFRGSPLHF. The CDR3 DNA reads as TGCGCCAGCAGAGTTTACTTCCGGGGATCACCCCTCCACTTT.

The chain is built from TRBV7-9 and TRBJ1-3, with TRBD1 identical over 8 bases. Per the germline V gene, CDR1 is SEHNR and CDR2 is FQNEAQ (reference sequence). V lost 6 bases and J lost 0; bases outside the gene matches: 1. The CDR3 consists of 14 residues. DNA for the CDR3: TGTGCCAGCAGGACAGGGGCCTCTGGAAACACCATATATTTT. It encodes CASRTGASGNTIYF.

The chain employs TRBV6-2 or TRBV6-3 and TRBJ1-1; D gene ambiguous. V lost 2 bases, J lost 5 bases, and 9 bases lay in between. CDR3 length: 13 residues. Germline V gene data show CDR1 as MNHEY and CDR2 as SVGEGT. The CDR3 nucleotides read TGTGCCAGCAGTTACACGGTAGGGACTGAAGCTTTCTTT. It translates to CASSYTVGTEAFF.

The chain links TRBV3-1 (or the pseudogene TRBV3-2) to TRBJ2-1, with D perhaps matching TRBD1 (6 bases). V lost 0 bases, J lost 6 bases, and 15 bases lay in between. The CDR3 extends over 16 amino acids. The germline V gene has CDR1 LGHDT and CDR2 YNNKEL (reference sequence). The chain's CDR3 is CASSQELGAGANEQFF. CDR3 nucleotide sequence: TGTGCCAGCAGCCAAGAGCTGGGCGCAGGGGCCAATGAGCAGTTCTTC.

The V call is TRBV11-2, the J call TRBJ2-3, with 10 bases matching TRBD2. V gave up 5 bases and J gave up 1 base; unmatched junction bases: 3. CDR3 size: 15 residues. In germline, CDR1 is SGHAT, CDR2 FQNNGV. The CDR3 nucleotides read TGTGCCAGCAGCCGGGGGACTAGCGGCACAGATACGCAGTATTTT. Translation gives CASSRGTSGTDTQYF.

CDR3 loop: CASMRTLAYEQYF. The CDR3 bases are TGTGCCAGCATGCGGACGCTGGCCTACGAGCAGTACTTC. The J gene is TRBJ2-7, the V gene TRBV6-5; D remains unclear. Trimming cost V 7 bases and J 2 bases, with 12 bases left between them. Germline CDR1 reads MNHEY; CDR2 reads SVGAGI. The CDR3 runs 13 residues.